Presented here are 23 T cell receptor beta chains from one specimen sequenced in a study of T cell repertoires in cytomegalovirus infection. TCRdb analysed the reads with MiXCR anew, one entry per CDR3 protein. The data hold roughly 120,000 distinct CDR3 sequences, with approximately 28% observed a single time. Their antigens are not known. The sequences come from CD8+ T cells from cultured PBMCs, collected from culture after CMV antigen stimulation. The receptors originated from a human donor in good health (CMV status not recorded). Some clones in this sample may be carry-over from other donors' samples.

The chain carries TRBV9 and TRBJ1-5; 7 nucleotides agree with TRBD1. V trimming: 8 bases; J trimming: 7 bases; junction bases outside the gene matches: 9. The CDR3 loop spans 13 amino acids. Germline V CDR1 and CDR2: SGDLS, YYNGEE. Here the CDR3 reads CASGQVSGQPQHF. Written as DNA, the CDR3 is TGTGCCAGTGGACAGGTTTCGGGGCAGCCCCAGCATTTT.

This clonotype has only a few counts. DNA of the CDR3: TGTGCCAGCAGTTTCCTCCTAGCGGGGGGATACAATGAGCAGTTCTTC. The encoded protein is CASSFLLAGGYNEQFF. This rearrangement joins TRBV28 to TRBJ2-1, with 11 bases that match TRBD2. Trimming cost V 3 bases and J 4 bases; bases outside gene matches: 5. Germline CDR1 is MDHEN and CDR2 is SYDVKM. The CDR3 spans 16 residues.

The chain joins TRBV6-6 to TRBJ2-5; no firm D call. Trimming shortened V by 0 bases and J by 2 bases, and 7 bases separated the two germline ends. Germline V lookup: CDR1 MNHNY, CDR2 SVGAGI (reference sequence). This CDR3 is 14 amino acids long. CDR3 protein: CASSYSQRQETQYF. CDR3 sequence (DNA): TGTGCCAGCAGTTACTCGCAAAGACAAGAGACCCAGTACTTC.

This clonotype was detected ten times or more. The chain couples TRBV7-9 to TRBJ2-5; D is unclear. Germline CDR1 and CDR2: SEHNR and FQNEAQ (reference sequence). V was cut by 6 bases and J by 5 bases, with 10 bases left in between. CDR3 length equals 12 residues. The CDR3 DNA follows: TGTGCCAGCAGTCTCCTACAGGAGACCCAGTACTTC. This gives the protein CASSLLQETQYF. Based on the CDR3 plus reference TRBV7-9 and TRBJ2-5, the full variable domain is DTGVSQNPRHKITKRGQNVTFRCDPISEHNRLYWYRQTLGQGPEFLTYFQNEAQLEKSRLLSDRFSAERPKGSFSTLEIQRTEQGDSAMYLCASSLLQETQYFGPGTRLLVL.

This clonotype was counted at least ten times. The chain joins TRBV2 to TRBJ2-1; TRBD2 aligns across 11 bases. This CDR3 contains 18 residues. V dropped 1 base and J dropped 6; count of bases not matched to a gene: 11. Germline assignment: CDR1 SNHLY and CDR2 FYNNEI. The CDR3 is CASSEDLGGLAAFNEQFF. The CDR3 DNA reads TGTGCCAGCAGTGAAGATTTGGGGGGACTAGCGGCGTTCAATGAGCAGTTCTTC.

The sample holds a few counts of this clonotype. This chain joins TRBV7-9 and TRBJ1-6, with 8 nucleotides matching TRBD1. Germline lookup yields CDR1 SEHNR and CDR2 FQNEAQ (reference sequence). Trimming removed 5 bases from V and 8 bases from J; junction bases left unmatched: 8. This CDR3 is 15 amino acids long. The CDR3 reads CASSPGTGRDSPLHF. The CDR3 nucleotides are TGTGCCAGCAGCCCCGGGACAGGCCGAGATTCACCCCTCCACTTT.

Many counts were recorded for this clonotype. This chain links TRBV2 with TRBJ2-3, with TRBD1 matching over 11 bases. The CDR3 loop spans 14 amino acids. With V trimmed by 6 bases and J by 7 bases, 6 bases remained unmatched. In germline, CDR1 is SNHLY, CDR2 FYNNEI. The CDR3 is CASRGGQGAYTQYF. The CDR3 DNA reads as TGTGCCAGCAGGGGCGGACAGGGGGCCTATACGCAGTATTTT.

The V and J genes are TRBV7-9 and TRBJ2-3; D gene ambiguous. The germline CDR1 and CDR2 sequences are SEHNR and FQNEAQ (reference sequence). Trimming took 5 bases from V and 0 from J, leaving 12 bases between them. The CDR3 has 15 amino acids. Here the CDR3 DNA reads TGTGCCAGCAGCCTCCTAACGGCTAGCACAGATACGCAGTATTTT. Its translation is CASSLLTASTDTQYF.

V and J are TRBV11-3 and TRBJ2-7, with 7 bases identical to TRBD2. The germline V gene has CDR1 SGHNT and CDR2 YENEEA. The CDR3 extends over 14 amino acids. After removal of 4 bases from V and 0 bases from J, the junction contained 3 bases not matched to a gene. The DNA of the CDR3 is TGTGCCAGCAGCTCTCGCGGGGGCTCCTACGAGCAGTACTTC. This sequence encodes CASSSRGGSYEQYF.

This clonotype was recorded many times. The chain couples TRBV7-2 to TRBJ1-1; 7 positions match TRBD1. Per the germline V gene, CDR1 is SGHTA and CDR2 is FQGNSA. V dropped 8 bases and J dropped 14; count of bases not matched to a gene: 17. The CDR3 totals 13 residues. This CDR3 reads CASEGGGGGAGFF. CDR3 nucleotide sequence: TGTGCCAGCGAAGGAGGAGGGGGCGGTGCGGGGTTCTTT.

The gene calls are TRBV27 and TRBJ2-7; D is undetermined. Between the trimmed V and J ends, which lost 5 bases and 1 base, there was a span of 9 bases. The CDR3 runs to 13 residues. CDR1 is MNHEY, CDR2 SMNVEV, per germline (reference sequence). The CDR3 coding sequence is TGTGCCAGCAGTCTGACCTCGTCCTACGAGCAGTACTTC. Amino acid sequence: CASSLTSSYEQYF.

V usage is TRBV5-5 and J usage is TRBJ2-7; the D is unclear. CDR3 length equals 15 residues. Trimming took 4 bases from V and 7 from J, leaving 21 bases between them. The V gene's germline CDR1 is SGHKS and CDR2 YYEKEE (reference sequence). The CDR3 region is CASSPTKDPTREQYF. The DNA of the CDR3 is TGTGCCAGCAGCCCAACAAAGGACCCCACACGGGAGCAGTACTTC. Together with reference TRBV5-5 and TRBJ2-7, the CDR3 gives the full variable domain: DAGVTQSPTHLIKTRGQQVTLRCSPISGHKSVSWYQQVLGQGPQFIFQYYEKEERGRGNFPDRFSARQFPNYSSELNVNALLLGDSALYLCASSPTKDPTREQYFGPGTRLTVT.

This clonotype was recorded at least ten times. This chain joins TRBV27 and TRBJ1-1; TRBD1 might be the D (6 bases). This CDR3 comprises 15 residues. Trimming pared 5 bases from V and 6 bases from J, leaving 19 bases between. From germline, CDR1 is MNHEY and CDR2 SMNVEV (reference sequence). The CDR3 sequence is CASSTYREGRPEAFF. The CDR3 bases are TGTGCCAGCAGTACGTACAGGGAGGGTCGCCCTGAAGCTTTCTTT.

The rearrangement joins TRBV28 to TRBJ2-3; D remains ambiguous. Germline loops: CDR1 MDHEN, CDR2 SYDVKM. V was clipped by 2 bases and J by 2 bases, with 8 bases between them. This CDR3 contains 14 residues. The chain's CDR3 is CASSLQAHTDTQYF. In DNA, the CDR3 is TGTGCCAGCAGTTTACAGGCTCACACAGATACGCAGTATTTT.

Many counts were recorded for this clonotype. CDR3 loop: CASTLEGQGVETQYF. CDR3 DNA sequence: TGTGCCAGCACCTTGGAGGGACAGGGTGTGGAGACCCAGTACTTC. The gene calls are TRBV7-9 and TRBJ2-5, with TRBD1 matching over 9 bases. Germline trimming cut 7 bases from V and 5 bases from J; bases unmatched to any gene: 11. Per germline, CDR1 SEHNR and CDR2 FQNEAQ (reference sequence). The CDR3 consists of 15 residues.

The chain employs TRBV6-8 and TRBJ1-1, with 7 nucleotides matching TRBD1. This CDR3 has 14 amino acids. Germline V gene data show CDR1 as MNHGY and CDR2 as SAAAGT. The junction had 6 bases not matched to a gene; V was cut back by 6 bases and J by 2 bases. The DNA of the CDR3 is TGTGCCAGCAGGGTAACAGGGGATAACACTGAAGCTTTCTTT. Protein product: CASRVTGDNTEAFF.

The CDR3, as DNA: TGTGCCAGTAGTATCGGAGGGAGTGAGCAGTACTTC. Translated, it gives CASSIGGSEQYF. The chain is built from TRBV19 and TRBJ2-7, with a possible D match to TRBD2 (6 bases). The V gene lost 3 bases and the J gene lost 7 bases, with 10 bases spanning the gap. This CDR3 is 12 amino acids long. CDR1 and CDR2 (germline): LNHDA, SQIVND (reference sequence). Full variable domain (rest looked up from reference TRBV19 and TRBJ2-7): DGGITQSPKYLFRKEGQNVTLSCEQNLNHDAMYWYRQDPGQGLRLIYYSQIVNDFQKGDIAEGYSVSREKKESFPLTVTSAQKNPTAFYLCASSIGGSEQYFGPGTRLTVT.

This clonotype turned up a few times. V and J are TRBV19 and TRBJ1-1; D unclear. Germline CDR1 is LNHDA and CDR2 is SQIVND (reference sequence). The germline V and J ends were trimmed by 9 bases and 3 bases, with 17 bases remaining between them. This CDR3 is built from 14 residues. The CDR3, as DNA: TGTGCCAGCACCGATACGGGGTCCTACACTGAAGCTTTCTTT. Translation gives CASTDTGSYTEAFF. The full variable domain, with the rest looked up from reference TRBV19 and TRBJ1-1, is DGGITQSPKYLFRKEGQNVTLSCEQNLNHDAMYWYRQDPGQGLRLIYYSQIVNDFQKGDIAEGYSVSREKKESFPLTVTSAQKNPTAFYLCASTDTGSYTEAFFGQGTRLTVV.

This clonotype was counted at least ten times. The chain is built from TRBV11-3 and TRBJ2-7, with D perhaps TRBD1 (5 bases). CDR3 length: 14 amino acids. CDR1 and CDR2 from the germline V gene are SGHNT and YENEEA. Trimming shortened V by 6 bases and J by 2 bases, and 14 bases separated the two germline ends. CDR3 sequence (DNA): TGTGCCAGCAGTTCGCCCGACAGCCCCTACGAGCAGTACTTC. The encoded protein is CASSSPDSPYEQYF.

This clonotype was seen repeatedly, ten times or more. The chain carries TRBV7-2 and TRBJ1-5; D possibly corresponds to TRBD1 (5 bases). Germline V gives CDR1 SGHTA, CDR2 FQGNSA. This CDR3 has 15 residues. Trimming shortened V by 1 base and J by 5 bases, and 12 bases separated the two germline ends. CDR3 DNA: TGTGCCAGCAGCTTAGACGGGGCGGGGTATCAGCCCCAGCATTTT. Residues: CASSLDGAGYQPQHF.

This clonotype showed up just a few times. The chain joins TRBV19 to TRBJ1-1; D call uncertain. CDR1 and CDR2 (germline): LNHDA, SQIVND (reference sequence). The ends were cut back, 7 bases at V and 1 base at J, with 10 bases in the middle. This CDR3 has 13 amino acids. The CDR3 sequence is CASKVSTNTEAFF. The CDR3 nucleotides read TGTGCCAGTAAGGTATCCACGAACACTGAAGCTTTCTTT. Full variable domain (missing parts from reference TRBV19 and TRBJ1-1): DGGITQSPKYLFRKEGQNVTLSCEQNLNHDAMYWYRQDPGQGLRLIYYSQIVNDFQKGDIAEGYSVSREKKESFPLTVTSAQKNPTAFYLCASKVSTNTEAFFGQGTRLTVV.

This clonotype appeared once. The chain links TRBV20-1 to TRBJ2-3; D is uncertain. V lost 0 bases and J 0 bases, leaving 7 bases between the germline ends. The germline CDR1 and CDR2 sequences are DFQATT and SNEGSKA (reference sequence). The CDR3 consists of 14 residues. In DNA form, the CDR3 reads TGCAGTGCTAGAGATATCGGGAGCACAGATACGCAGTATTTT. Translating it yields CSARDIGSTDTQYF.

This clonotype was seen many times. The CDR3 spells CASSILGGANTEAFF. The CDR3 DNA is TGTGCCAGTAGTATTCTTGGGGGCGCGAACACTGAAGCTTTCTTT. The chain carries TRBV19 and TRBJ1-1; D possibly corresponds to TRBD1 (6 bases). Trimming stripped 3 bases from V and 1 base from J, with 12 bases between. Looked up from germline, CDR1 is LNHDA and CDR2 is SQIVND (reference sequence). The CDR3 is 15 residues long.